The 14 T cell receptor beta chains in this list originate from one sample, sequenced in a study of human T cells and chemical hapten exposure. Specified time point: pre-sensitization, week 0. Described treatment: therapeutic diphenylcyclopropenone sensitization with weekly scalp DPC. Via MiXCR, TCRdb re-called the RACE reads, giving one row per CDR3 protein. The data show over 300,000 distinct CDR3 sequences, 4.5% to 6% seen once. The specimen was whole blood, collected in connection with sensitization to the hapten diphenylcyclopropenone (DPC). These receptors came from a woman in her forties or fifties with alopecia areata. Some clones in this sample may be carry-over from other donors' samples.

This clonotype was picked up many times. The chain uses TRBV7-8 and TRBJ2-7; 9 bases map to TRBD2. With V trimmed by 6 bases and J by 2 bases, 8 bases remained unmatched. Looked up from germline, CDR1 is SGHVS and CDR2 is FQNEAQ. This CDR3 contains 15 residues. CDR3 sequence: CASSLVTSGTYEQYF. The DNA of the CDR3 is TGTGCCAGCAGTTTGGTGACTAGCGGTACCTACGAGCAGTACTTC.

This rearrangement joins TRBV24-1 to TRBJ1-2; possibly TRBD1 for D (5 bases). The CDR3 has 14 residues. V was shortened by 7 bases and J by 0 bases, with 11 bases between the two germline ends. Germline CDR1 is KGHDR and CDR2 is SFDVKD. DNA of the CDR3: TGTGCCACCAGCCCCGGCAGGGCTAACTATGGCTACACCTTC. Its translation is CATSPGRANYGYTF.

This clonotype was seen repeatedly, ten times or more. The chain links TRBV7-6 to TRBJ2-1, with 9 positions matching TRBD2. The CDR3 has 16 amino acids. After removal of 1 base from V and 7 bases from J, the junction contained 8 bases not matched to a gene. Germline V gives CDR1 SGHVS, CDR2 FNYEAQ. The DNA of the CDR3 is TGTGCCAGCAGCTTAGGGCGGGGGGGCCGTGAGAATGAGCAGTTCTTC. Its translation is CASSLGRGGRENEQFF. The complete variable domain, with remaining parts taken from reference TRBV7-6 and TRBJ2-1, reads GAGVSQSPRYKVTKRGQDVALRCDPISGHVSLYWYRQALGQGPEFLTYFNYEAQQDKSGLPNDRFSAERPEGSISTLTIQRTEQRDSAMYRCASSLGRGGRENEQFFGPGTRLTVL.

This chain joins TRBV7-2 and TRBJ1-6; perhaps TRBD1 as D (6 bases). Trimming pared 6 bases from V and 10 bases from J, leaving 10 bases between. CDR1 is SGHTA, CDR2 FQGNSA, per germline. CDR3 length: 12 amino acids. CDR3 in amino acids: CASRDSPSPLHF. Here the CDR3 DNA reads TGTGCCAGCAGGGACAGTCCCTCACCCCTCCACTTT.

This clonotype has ten or more counts. This chain joins TRBV6-1 and TRBJ2-5; TRBD1 agrees at 12 bases. The V gene's germline CDR1 is MNHNS and CDR2 SASEGT. This CDR3 has 15 residues. J lost 4 bases, V lost 2 bases, and 2 bases had no gene match. The CDR3 sequence: CASSETGQGAETQYF. The CDR3 nucleotides read TGTGCCAGCAGTGAAACGGGACAGGGGGCAGAGACCCAGTACTTC.

The table lists this clonotype with a few counts. The chain combines TRBV28 with TRBJ1-1, with D unclear. This CDR3 has 14 amino acids. Trimming took off 6 bases at V and 1 base at J, with 12 bases between the two ends. Germline loops: CDR1 MDHEN, CDR2 SYDVKM. In DNA, the CDR3 is TGTGCCAGCAGGTTCAGACAAGCGAACACTGAAGCTTTCTTT. It translates to CASRFRQANTEAFF.

In this sample, this clonotype turned up many times. The CDR3 sequence is CSARDILAGYNEQFF. The CDR3 DNA is TGCAGTGCTAGAGATATACTAGCGGGTTACAATGAGCAGTTCTTC. The chain recombines TRBV20-1 with TRBJ2-1; 9 bases match TRBD2. Germline CDR1 reads DFQATT; CDR2 reads SNEGSKA (reference sequence). V shed 0 bases and J 4 bases; nucleotides not matched to a gene: 4. The CDR3 contains 15 residues.

This clonotype showed up many times. The rearrangement links TRBV29-1 to TRBJ2-1; D is unclear. The CDR3 runs to 12 residues. Trimming took off 0 bases at V and 9 bases at J, with 9 bases between the two ends. Per the germline V gene, CDR1 is SQVTM and CDR2 is ANQGSEA. The CDR3 region is CSVEDIGAEQFF. The CDR3, as DNA: TGCAGCGTTGAAGATATCGGAGCTGAGCAGTTCTTC.

This clonotype came up many times. The chain is built from TRBV7-6 and TRBJ1-5; D not certain. CDR3 size: 14 residues. The V and J ends lost 7 bases and 6 bases respectively, with 16 bases between them. Germline assignment: CDR1 SGHVS and CDR2 FNYEAQ. The CDR3 here is CASTFSEGGQPQHF. The CDR3 bases are TGTGCCAGCACCTTCTCAGAGGGAGGTCAGCCCCAGCATTTT.

The V gene is TRBV6-6, the J gene TRBJ2-3; D unclear. This CDR3 contains 14 residues. Germline-derived CDR1 and CDR2 are MNHNY and SVGAGI (reference sequence). The V and J ends lost 4 bases and 1 base respectively, with 9 bases between them. Here the CDR3 DNA reads TGTGCCAGCAGTTCCCTGACGGGCACAGATACGCAGTATTTT. Amino acid sequence: CASSSLTGTDTQYF.

In this sample, this clonotype turned up many times. The J gene is TRBJ1-2, the V gene TRBV7-8, with D possibly TRBD1 on 5 matching bases. Germline-derived CDR1 and CDR2 are SGHVS and FQNEAQ. V shed 8 bases and J shed 6 bases, with 16 bases lying between them. This CDR3 contains 13 residues. CDR3 nucleotide sequence: TGTGCCAGCGCGCTTCAGGGAACCGATGGCTACACCTTC. Translated, it gives CASALQGTDGYTF.

The chain employs TRBV11-2 and TRBJ1-1; D unresolved. Germline lookup yields CDR1 SGHAT and CDR2 FQNNGV. V was pared by 0 bases and J by 1 base, with 9 bases between. The CDR3 covers 15 residues. In DNA form, the CDR3 reads TGTGCCAGCAGCTTAGATCCGTCGGCGAACACTGAAGCTTTCTTT. Its protein is CASSLDPSANTEAFF.

This clonotype has a count of ten or more. The V gene is TRBV2, the J gene TRBJ1-6; D ambiguous. This CDR3 is 14 amino acids long. Germline CDR1 and CDR2: SNHLY and FYNNEI. V lost 7 bases, J lost 8 bases, and 15 bases lay in between. The CDR3, as DNA: TGTGCCAGCATACCCTTGTCGGCGGATTCACCCCTCCACTTT. Translating it yields CASIPLSADSPLHF.

This clonotype was found a few times. The gene calls are TRBV7-9 and TRBJ1-1, with D tentatively TRBD1 (5 bases). V was shortened by 4 bases and J by 4 bases, with 16 bases between the two germline ends. Per germline, CDR1 SEHNR and CDR2 FQNEAQ (reference sequence). The CDR3 loop spans 15 amino acids. CDR3 protein: CASSSLGGRGTEAFF. CDR3 sequence (DNA): TGTGCCAGCAGCTCCCTTGGGGGACGCGGCACTGAAGCTTTCTTT.